This T cell receptor (beta chain) is from a study of molecular identifiers for immune sequencing clone quantification. CD8+CD4-CCR7+CD45RA+ sorting gave the naive CD8 T cells. There are many counts of this clonotype. As yet, its antigen is unknown. Study-wide points: Jurkat TCR RNA spiked in from one cell could reportedly be detected among 900,000 or so naive cells. Underestimation of highly expanded clone sizes could arise where identical TCR molecules share a barcode.

Bulk libraries came from a prior protocol with listed TCR primers. Via MiXCR, TCRdb re-called the PCR reads, giving one row per CDR3 protein. The sample lists around 25,000 distinct CDR3 sequences; over 15% were seen once. Germline CDR1 and CDR2: MNHEY and SMNVEV (reference sequence). V gave up 6 bases and J gave up 6 bases, with 17 bases separating them. The CDR3 sequence is 14 residues long. The sequenced sample consisted of naive CD8+ T cells from blood, with Jurkat cell RNA spiked in. As for subset: FACS-sorted CD8+CD4-CCR7+CD45RA+ naive T cells. This chain links TRBV27 with TRBJ1-1; D not certain. The receptor was isolated from a human donor in good health. Some libraries in this study had Jurkat cell RNA spiked in. The CDR3 spells CASRLLRESAEAFF. The CDR3 bases are TGTGCCAGCAGACTCCTTAGGGAGTCGGCTGAAGCTTTCTTT.